The T cell receptor beta chain described here comes from a study of cytomegalovirus exposure and HLA in healthy donors. Whole-study results and caveats: Association of 16,951 TCR beta sequences with HLA alleles was found at 0.05 false discovery rate in a later analysis. Analysis performed later showed TCR beta chains linked to HLA being more clonally expanded than equally common others. Researchers left out some V segments, among them TRBV6-2 and TRBV6-3, as indistinguishable.

The PCR had 60 Vbeta and 13 Jbeta primers. The assay was immunoSEQ multiplex PCR, and TCRdb's table has in-frame clones only and misses some. This sample has 150,000 to 200,000 clones; approximately 90% occur once, and the top ten carry approximately 1.1%. There are 15 residues in the CDR3. In germline, CDR1 is MDHEN, CDR2 SYDVKM. V lost 2 bases, J lost 6 bases, and 16 bases lay in between. Regarding this clone: Its antigen is not known.

The material sequenced was PBMCs. V usage is TRBV28 and J usage is TRBJ1-2, with D possibly TRBD1 on 5 matching bases. This sequence originates from a boy aged 2 to 10 in good health and CMV-seronegative. The CDR3 coding sequence is TGTGCCAGCAGTTTAACCCTGCCAGGGCCCAATGGCTACACCTTC. Translation: CASSLTLPGPNGYTF.